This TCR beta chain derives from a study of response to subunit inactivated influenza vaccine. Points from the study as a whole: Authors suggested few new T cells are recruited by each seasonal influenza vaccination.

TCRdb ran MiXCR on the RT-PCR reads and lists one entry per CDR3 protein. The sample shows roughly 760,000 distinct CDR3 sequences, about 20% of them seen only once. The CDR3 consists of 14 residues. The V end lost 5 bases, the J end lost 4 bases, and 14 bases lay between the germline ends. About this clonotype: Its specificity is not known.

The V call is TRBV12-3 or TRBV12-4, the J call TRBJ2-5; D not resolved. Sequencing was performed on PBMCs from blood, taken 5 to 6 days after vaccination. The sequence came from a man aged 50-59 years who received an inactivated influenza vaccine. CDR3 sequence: CASSPMNPRETQYF. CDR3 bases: TGTGCCAGCAGTCCCATGAACCCACGAGAGACCCAGTACTTC.